The clone carrying this TCR beta chain has ten or more counts. CDR1 is DFQATT, CDR2 SNEGSKA, per germline (reference sequence). With V trimmed by 0 bases and J by 2 bases, 9 bases remained unmatched. This CDR3 comprises 16 residues. This sample is part of a study of Graves' ophthalmopathy and Graves' hyperthyroidism. Amplification from RNA transcripts yielded the TCR beta CDR3 regions. The first round was an RT-PCR with HTBI primers, and the second round was a multiplex PCR. TCRdb re-derived calls from the multiplex PCR reads in MiXCR, one entry per CDR3 protein. Among around 670,000 distinct CDR3 sequences listed, 40% were seen once. Pregnancy or lactation, uncontrolled infections and other autoimmune diseases were grounds for excluding patients. Patients were diagnosed from clinical symptoms, serum thyroxine, TRAb, thyroid ultrasound and orbital computed tomography. The PBMCs used were ones drawn from about 9.7 ml of fresh peripheral blood.

This TCR was sampled from an adult man with Graves' ophthalmopathy. The chain links TRBV20-1 to TRBJ1-1, with TRBD1 matching 7 bases. The sequencing sample was made of peripheral blood. The CDR3 DNA is TGCAGTGCTAGAGATGAGGGACAGATTGTCAACACTGAAGCTTTCTTT. This encodes CSARDEGQIVNTEAFF.